This T cell receptor (beta chain) was obtained from a study of regulatory T cells in long-lasting Graves disease. Relying on iRepertoire HTBI primers and Arm-PCR of CDR3 regions, the team built TCR beta libraries. TCRdb independently ran MiXCR on the multiplex PCR reads; one entry per CDR3 protein. This table has 400,000 to 550,000 distinct CDR3 sequences, 16% appearing once. The V end lost 0 bases, the J end lost 0 bases, and 11 bases lay between the germline ends. The CDR3 is 15 residues long. Germline values: CDR1 GTSNPN, CDR2 SVGIG (reference sequence). In this sample, this clonotype turned up many times. Noted time point: newly diagnosed GD, antithyroid drugs for less than 3 months. Making the TCR library involved RNA that had been extracted from PBMCs. This same sample was also part of a study on T cells in Graves' hyperthyroidism and ophthalmopathy. That paper notes: Patients were excluded for uncontrolled infection, other autoimmune disease, pregnancy or lactation. An initial round of RT-PCR targeting the TCR CDR3 relied on the HTBI primer set.

The sample in question was peripheral blood mononuclear cells (PBMCs), obtained at new diagnosis, from a patient treated with antithyroid drugs. The rearrangement uses TRBV30 and TRBJ1-1; no firm D call. The clonotype comes from a young woman with Graves disease. The CDR3: CAWSVGETMNTEAFF. CDR3 nucleotide sequence: TGTGCCTGGAGTGTGGGAGAGACCATGAACACTGAAGCTTTCTTT. Full variable domain (remainder filled in from reference TRBV30 and TRBJ1-1): SQTIHQWPATLVQPVGSPLSLECTVEGTSNPNLYWYRQAAGRGLQLLFYSVGIGQISSEVPQNLSASRPQDRQFILSSKKLLLSDSGFYLCAWSVGETMNTEAFFGQGTRLTVV.